The sequence of this TCR beta chain was determined in a study of blood T cell repertoires in COVID-19. Study background: PBMCs, B-cell-depleted T cells, or T cells were the source of the cDNA or gDNA that made up the material.

Method: immunoSEQ multiplex PCR; TCRdb's copy keeps in-frame clones and lacks some. The sample lists under 300,000 clones; roughly 91% were seen once. Trimming pared 5 bases from V and 6 bases from J, leaving 12 bases between. The length of the CDR3 is 13 residues. CDR1 is SGHRS and CDR2 is YFSETQ in the germline V gene. The material sequenced was PBMCs or T cells enriched from blood (not recorded which). The chain recombines TRBV5-1 with TRBJ2-1; the D gene is possibly TRBD2 (6 bases). The receptor's source is a woman in her 40s with acute COVID-19. CDR3 sequence reads: CASREGPVNEQFF. The CDR3 nucleotides are TGCGCCAGCAGGGAGGGGCCGGTCAATGAGCAGTTCTTC.